The 5 T cell receptor beta chains presented below share a single source sample, sequenced in a study of Graves' ophthalmopathy and Graves' hyperthyroidism (dated by TCRdb to the late 2010s). For sequencing, an Illumina HiSeq 2000 was employed. TCR beta CDR3 regions were amplified from RNA transcripts for repertoire sequencing. The first round of RT-PCR was done with HTBI primers and the Qiagen OneStep RT-PCR kit, and was followed by a second round of multiplex PCR, then size selection and purification. The public sequencing data were trimmed at Q25 with fastp and processed into clonotypes with MiXCR by TCRdb, which kept only in-frame beta chains. Identical CDR3 proteins give one entry, which carries the most common genes and DNA. The sample data list almost 750,000 distinct CDR3 sequences, and approximately 40% of these were observed just once. The ten largest clones capture roughly 46% of the sample.

Sequenced sample: peripheral blood. The origin of the receptors is an adult man with Graves' ophthalmopathy.

CDR3 DNA sequence: TGTGCCAGCAGTGAAGTTATGGGAGGGCTCGACTACGAGCAGTACTTC. This gives the protein CASSEVMGGLDYEQYF. The chain employs TRBV2 and TRBJ2-7; 7 bases fit TRBD2. The CDR3 runs 16 residues. Trimming removed 1 base from V and 3 bases from J; junction bases left unmatched: 9. Germline CDR1 and CDR2: SNHLY and FYNNEI.

This clonotype was seen repeatedly, ten times or more. The J gene is TRBJ1-2, the V gene TRBV7-9; possible D gene TRBD1, 5 bases. Trimming shortened V by 7 bases and J by 4 bases, and 16 bases separated the two germline ends. Germline CDR1 reads SEHNR; CDR2 reads FQNEAQ (reference sequence). CDR3 length: 14 residues. CDR3 amino acids: CASNNPGRLYGYTF. The CDR3 nucleotides read TGTGCCAGCAACAATCCGGGACGGCTCTATGGCTACACCTTC. Variable domain in full (rest from reference TRBV7-9 and TRBJ1-2): DTGVSQNPRHKITKRGQNVTFRCDPISEHNRLYWYRQTLGQGPEFLTYFQNEAQLEKSRLLSDRFSAERPKGSFSTLEIQRTEQGDSAMYLCASNNPGRLYGYTFGSGTRLTVV.

For this clonotype: This may come from a read error, since a much larger clone is one base off. The V and J genes are TRBV7-9 and TRBJ2-7; D gene ambiguous. CDR1 SEHNR and CDR2 FQNEAQ come from the germline V gene (reference sequence). CDR3 size: 14 residues. CDR3 sequence reads: CSSSFTTGTYEQYF. CDR3 nucleotides: TGTTCCAGCAGCTTTACGACTGGGACCTACGAGCAGTACTTC.

This clonotype was observed a few times. The V call is TRBV20-1, the J call TRBJ2-5, with D possibly matching TRBD1 (6 bases). The CDR3 loop spans 13 amino acids. The germline gives CDR1 DFQATT, CDR2 SNEGSKA (reference sequence). The germline V and J ends were trimmed by 5 bases and 6 bases, with 16 bases remaining between them. The CDR3 DNA is TGCAGTGCTGGGGGACAATCCGCCCAGACCCAGTACTTC. Its protein is CSAGGQSAQTQYF.

The J gene is TRBJ2-2, the V gene TRBV5-4; 12 nucleotides line up with TRBD1. CDR3 size: 17 residues. V shed 4 bases and J 5 bases; nucleotides not matched to a gene: 9. The V gene's germline CDR1 is SGHNT and CDR2 YYREEE (reference sequence). The CDR3 coding sequence is TGTGCCAGCAGCGACCGGGACAGGGGGCGCGGGACCGGGGAGCTGTTTTTT. This encodes CASSDRDRGRGTGELFF.